Here is one T cell receptor beta chain with its context. The junction and the germline gene differ at one end; a read error may be behind it. Patients were all untreated before their thyroid surgery. This entry is derived from a study of metastatic and nonmetastatic thyroid tumors. MiXCR was used by TCRdb to re-call the PCR reads. The table lists 20,000 to 25,000 clones, more than 20% of them singletons, with about 6% in the top ten. The source material was tumor tissue. This receptor was taken from a female donor with papillary thyroid cancer or a benign thyroid nodule (not recorded which). Some clones in this sample may be carry-over from other donors' samples.

The CDR3 is CASSPGQGSDTWELFF. CDR3 in DNA: TGCGCCAGCAGCCCGGGACAGGGTTCGGACACCTGGGAGCTGTTTTTT. The chain links TRBV5-1 to TRBJ2-2, with TRBD1 matching over 9 bases. The CDR3 contains 16 residues. Germline V CDR1 and CDR2: SGHRS, YFSETQ.